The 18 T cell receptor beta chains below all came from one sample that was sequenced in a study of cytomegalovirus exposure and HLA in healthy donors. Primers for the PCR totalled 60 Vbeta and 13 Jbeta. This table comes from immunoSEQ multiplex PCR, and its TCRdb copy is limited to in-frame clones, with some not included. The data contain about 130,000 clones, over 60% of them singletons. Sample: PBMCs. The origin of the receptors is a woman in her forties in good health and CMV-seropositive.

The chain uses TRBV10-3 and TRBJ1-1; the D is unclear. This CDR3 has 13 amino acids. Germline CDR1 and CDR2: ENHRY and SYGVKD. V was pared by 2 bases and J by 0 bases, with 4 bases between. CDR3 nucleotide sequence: TGTGCCATCAGTGAGCAGGTGAACACTGAAGCTTTCTTT. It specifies CAISEQVNTEAFF.

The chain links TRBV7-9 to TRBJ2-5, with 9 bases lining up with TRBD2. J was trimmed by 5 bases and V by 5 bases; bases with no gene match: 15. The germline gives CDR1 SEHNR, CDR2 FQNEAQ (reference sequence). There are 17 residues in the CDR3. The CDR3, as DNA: TGTGCCAGCAGCCGGGAGGGATTGGGACTAGCCTGGGAGACCCAGTACTTC. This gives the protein CASSREGLGLAWETQYF. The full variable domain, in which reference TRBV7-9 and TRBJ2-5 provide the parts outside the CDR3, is DTGVSQNPRHKITKRGQNVTFRCDPISEHNRLYWYRQTLGQGPEFLTYFQNEAQLEKSRLLSDRFSAERPKGSFSTLEIQRTEQGDSAMYLCASSREGLGLAWETQYFGPGTRLLVL.

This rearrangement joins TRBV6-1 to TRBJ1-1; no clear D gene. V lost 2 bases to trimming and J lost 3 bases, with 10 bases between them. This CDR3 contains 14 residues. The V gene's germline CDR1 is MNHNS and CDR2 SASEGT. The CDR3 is CASSEFGQDTEAFF. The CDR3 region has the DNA TGTGCCAGCAGTGAATTTGGGCAGGACACTGAAGCTTTCTTT.

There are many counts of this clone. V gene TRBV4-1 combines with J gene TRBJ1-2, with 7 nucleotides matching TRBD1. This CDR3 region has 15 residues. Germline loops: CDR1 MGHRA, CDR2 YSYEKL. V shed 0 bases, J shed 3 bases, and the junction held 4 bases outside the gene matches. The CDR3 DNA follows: TGCGCCAGCAGCCAAGAGCCCGGGACAGACTATGGCTACACCTTC. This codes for CASSQEPGTDYGYTF.

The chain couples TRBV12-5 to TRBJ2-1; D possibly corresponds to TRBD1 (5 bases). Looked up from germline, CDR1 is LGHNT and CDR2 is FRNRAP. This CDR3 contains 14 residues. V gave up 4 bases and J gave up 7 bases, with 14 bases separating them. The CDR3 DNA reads TGTGCTAGTGGTTGGGGCGAAGCTAGTAATGAGCAGTTCTTC. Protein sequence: CASGWGEASNEQFF.

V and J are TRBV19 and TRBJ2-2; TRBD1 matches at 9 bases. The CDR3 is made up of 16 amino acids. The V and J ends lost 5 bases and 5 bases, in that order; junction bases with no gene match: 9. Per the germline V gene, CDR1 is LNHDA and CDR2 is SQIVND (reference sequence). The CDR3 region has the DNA TGTGCCAGTAGTCTGGACAGGGGTTTTGGAACCGGGGAGCTGTTTTTT. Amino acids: CASSLDRGFGTGELFF.

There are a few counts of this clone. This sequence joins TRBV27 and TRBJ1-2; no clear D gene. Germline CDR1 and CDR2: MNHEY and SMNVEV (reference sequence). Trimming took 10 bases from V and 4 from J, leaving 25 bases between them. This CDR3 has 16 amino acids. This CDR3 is CATRIGSGGSGYGYTF. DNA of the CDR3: TGTGCCACGAGAATTGGAAGTGGAGGGTCCGGCTATGGCTACACCTTC.

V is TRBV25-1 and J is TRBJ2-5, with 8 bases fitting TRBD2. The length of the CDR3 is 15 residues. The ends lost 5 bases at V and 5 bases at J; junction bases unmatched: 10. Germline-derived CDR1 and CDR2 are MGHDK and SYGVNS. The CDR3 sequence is CASSPQLAGRETQYF. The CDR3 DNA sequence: TGTGCCAGCAGTCCGCAGTTAGCGGGACGGGAGACCCAGTACTTC.

The CDR3 DNA is TGTGCCAGTAGTAATCTAGCGAGTCCTTCCTACAATGAGCAGTTCTTC. Protein: CASSNLASPSYNEQFF. V gene TRBV19 combines with J gene TRBJ2-1; perhaps TRBD2 as D (6 bases). The V gene's germline CDR1 is LNHDA and CDR2 SQIVND (reference sequence). The length of the CDR3 is 16 residues. The V and J ends lost 4 bases and 1 base respectively, with 14 bases between them.

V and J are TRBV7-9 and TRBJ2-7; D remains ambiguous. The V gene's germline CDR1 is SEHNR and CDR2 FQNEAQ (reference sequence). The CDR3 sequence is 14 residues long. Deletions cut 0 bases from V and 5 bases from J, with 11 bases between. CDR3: CASSLAWPNDEQYF. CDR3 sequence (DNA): TGTGCCAGCAGCTTAGCGTGGCCCAACGACGAGCAGTACTTC.

DNA for the CDR3: TGTGCCAGCAGTCCCGGAGCGGGTGTCTACAATGAGCAGTTCTTC. It codes for CASSPGAGVYNEQFF. This sequence joins TRBV28 and TRBJ2-1; D possibly corresponds to TRBD2 (6 bases). V lost 5 bases, J lost 3 bases, and 14 bases lay in between. CDR1 is MDHEN, CDR2 SYDVKM, per germline. This CDR3 contains 15 residues.

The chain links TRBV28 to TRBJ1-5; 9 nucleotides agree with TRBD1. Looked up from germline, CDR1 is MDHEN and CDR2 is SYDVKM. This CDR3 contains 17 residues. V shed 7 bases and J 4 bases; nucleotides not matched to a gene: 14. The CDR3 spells CASTHYHGTGRNQPQHF. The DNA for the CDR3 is TGTGCCAGCACCCATTACCACGGGACAGGGAGGAATCAGCCCCAGCATTTT.

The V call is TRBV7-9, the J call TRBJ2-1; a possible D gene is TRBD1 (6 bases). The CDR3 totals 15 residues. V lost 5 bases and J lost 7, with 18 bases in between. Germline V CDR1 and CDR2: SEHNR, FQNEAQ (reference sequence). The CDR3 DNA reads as TGTGCCAGCAGCGCGGGTTTGGGACATAGAAATGAGCAGTTCTTC. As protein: CASSAGLGHRNEQFF.

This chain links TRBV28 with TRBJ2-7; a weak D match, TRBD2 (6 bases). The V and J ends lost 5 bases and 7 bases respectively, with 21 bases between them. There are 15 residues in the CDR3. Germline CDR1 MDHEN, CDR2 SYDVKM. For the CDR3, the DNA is TGTGCCAGCAGTCCTCGCCTTGCGGGACTTTATGAGCAGTACTTC. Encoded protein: CASSPRLAGLYEQYF.

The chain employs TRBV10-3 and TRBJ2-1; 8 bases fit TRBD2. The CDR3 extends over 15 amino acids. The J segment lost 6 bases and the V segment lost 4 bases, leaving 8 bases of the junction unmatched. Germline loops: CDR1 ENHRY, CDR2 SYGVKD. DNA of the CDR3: TGTGCCATCAGTGGGGGTAGCGGGATAGGCAATGAGCAGTTCTTC. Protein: CAISGGSGIGNEQFF.

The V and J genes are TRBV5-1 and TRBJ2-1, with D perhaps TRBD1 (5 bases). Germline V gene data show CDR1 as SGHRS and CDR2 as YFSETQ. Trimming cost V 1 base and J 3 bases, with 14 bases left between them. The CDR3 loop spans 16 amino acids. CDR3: CASSLSARVNYNEQFF. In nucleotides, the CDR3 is TGCGCCAGCAGCTTGTCTGCCAGGGTAAACTACAATGAGCAGTTCTTC.

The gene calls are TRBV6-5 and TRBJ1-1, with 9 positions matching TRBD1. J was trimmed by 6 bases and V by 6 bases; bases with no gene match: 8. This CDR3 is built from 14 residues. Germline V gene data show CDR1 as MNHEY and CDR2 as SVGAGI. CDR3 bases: TGTGCCAGCAGGCCGGACAGGGGTAGGGCTGAAGCTTTCTTT. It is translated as CASRPDRGRAEAFF.

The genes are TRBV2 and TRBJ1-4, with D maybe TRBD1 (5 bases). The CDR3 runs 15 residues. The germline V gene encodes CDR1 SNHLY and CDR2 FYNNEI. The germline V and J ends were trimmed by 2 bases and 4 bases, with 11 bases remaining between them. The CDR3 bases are TGTGCCAGCAGTGAACCGGGGGGATTTAATGAAAAACTGTTTTTT. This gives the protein CASSEPGGFNEKLFF.